This TCR beta chain was observed in a study of T cells in localized non-small cell lung cancer. Study outcomes and limitations: Compared with tumor, uninvolved adjacent lung displayed greater T cell clonality, ranking highest overall. When the top 100 tumor clones were examined, a median 57 of them also appeared in the adjacent lung, which was paired and uninvolved. Prolonged overall survival went with higher T cell density in the blood.

The CDR3 sequence is 19 residues long. The V end lost 1 base, the J end lost 1 base, and 22 bases lay between the germline ends. The germline gives CDR1 SGHNT, CDR2 YENEEA. By its share, this clone is medium-sized. Its antigen remains unknown. Profiling relied on immunoSEQ multiplex PCR, and the TCRdb table lists in-frame clones only, not all of them. Among over a thousand clones, about a fifth were seen once, and the ten largest hold around 26%. This clonotype originated in a man aged 40 to 70 with stage III squamous cell lung carcinoma. The V call is TRBV11-3, the J call TRBJ1-2, with D perhaps TRBD1 (5 bases). The starting material was lung tumor tissue, obtained before any cancer treatment. The CDR3 DNA is TGTGCCAGCAGCTTAGGGGGGGAGACACGGACGACTCATAACTATGGCTACACCTTC. Translating it yields CASSLGGETRTTHNYGYTF.